This TCR beta chain came from a study of beta chain features in type 1 diabetes. The CDR3 has 15 amino acids. From germline, CDR1 is MNHNY and CDR2 SVGAGI (reference sequence). With 2 bases removed from V and 3 bases from J, the gap between germline ends came to 8 bases. General observations from the study: Type 1 diabetes patients showed a moderate but significant shortening of TCRB CDR3s in all four CD4+ subsets.

The entirety of the isolated RNA underwent reverse transcription, so expressed TCRB transcripts were sequenced. Data came from immunoSEQ multiplex PCR; TCRdb stores just in-frame clones and leaves some out. The sample holds roughly 330,000 clones; roughly 14% are singletons and the top ten take roughly 0.015%. Concerning this clone: The antigen is undetermined.

Sequencing input: naive CD4+ T cells from blood. The source is a woman younger than 35 with type 1 diabetes. The chain joins TRBV6-6 to TRBJ2-6; D is perhaps TRBD2 (5 bases). In DNA, the CDR3 is TGTGCCAGCAGTTACAGAGGGAGTGGGGCCAACGTCCTGACTTTC. Translated: CASSYRGSGANVLTF.